This T cell receptor (beta chain) was sequenced in a study of blood T cell repertoires in COVID-19 (dated by TCRdb to the early 2020s). Study-level background: Samples from collaborators originated in the United States, Italy and Spain and spanned both the acute and convalescent phases of COVID-19. Samples came from the ongoing ImmuneRACE study (first 160 participants) plus 1,254 subjects from 6 global collaborators. Where available, HLA class I and class II types were obtained from metadata supplied by the sample provider rather than from assay-based typing. The repertoires were made available in a free public database intended to serve as a resource for research on the immune response to SARS-CoV-2. The dataset comprised deeply sampled blood TCRbeta repertoires from subjects exposed to, actively infected with, or recovered from COVID-19. Sample metadata almost always included a de-identified subject ID, COVID-19 status, age in years and sex. The prospective study material was composed of cDNA or gDNA derived from T cells, B-cell-depleted T cells, or PBMCs.

Sequences MNHEY (CDR1) and SMNVEV (CDR2) are obtained from the germline V gene (reference sequence). The CDR3, cysteine through phenylalanine, is 17 amino acids long. The retained sequence is limited to the CDR3, 51 bases, with the frame set at the first base. V loses 4 bases of germline sequence and J loses 2 bases, and the interval between the two ends is 19 bases. Each collaborating institution followed its own protocols to collect whole blood in K2EDTA tubes. For TCRbeta analysis, collaborator samples were shipped as frozen whole blood, as isolated PBMCs, or as DNA extracted from either sample type. As for this clone: Its target antigen remains unknown. No much larger clonotype is one base removed from it; base qualities were not supplied.

Summary of the overall study and its limitations: Clinical and demographic metadata were provided uncurated, with the amount varying by source and participant.

The immunoSEQ Assay, a bias-controlled multiplex PCR, was used to amplify TCRbeta CDR3 regions from genomic DNA. Per the authors' processing: The number of nucleated cells in each sample was estimated by amplification of reference gene primers within the assay. To quantify the absolute abundance of each unique TCRbeta CDR3 rearrangement, sequence reads were collapsed and filtered. For each sample, productive Simpson clonality was calculated by taking the square root of Simpson's diversity index across productive rearrangements. TCRdb limited this immuneACCESS table to in-frame rearrangements with V and J called. A share of clones is missing; checked studies link under half to unresolved V genes, and the rest is unexplained. The D gene and trimming were derived from the DNA, and the V and J assignments and clone size from that table. This sample gives around 240,000 clones in total; around 83% of them show up just once. Roughly 7.4% of the sample lies in the top ten.

Input material: peripheral blood. This chain joins TRBV27 to TRBJ2-3; D gene: possibly TRBD1, on 8 matching bases. This sequence originates from a woman aged 50 to 65 with acute or convalescent COVID-19. DNA sequence: TGTGCCAGCAGTTCAAACTACAGGGGGGGCCACACAGATACGCAGTATTTT. The resulting protein is CASSSNYRGGHTDTQYF.